This TCR beta chain is from a study of blood T cell repertoires in COVID-19. In the study overall: The United States, Italy and Spain supplied acute and convalescent COVID-19 samples. The cDNA or gDNA used as material had been derived from T cells, B-cell-depleted T cells, or PBMCs.

The authors' processing: It was from reference gene primer amplification that nucleated cell counts were estimated. Sequencing was performed with immunoSEQ multiplex PCR; in TCRdb, only in-frame clones are kept and a portion is missing. Clone size and the V and J calls come from that table; the DNA yielded D and trimming. Of about 390,000 clones in the sample, around 87% were seen once. Germline V gene data show CDR1 as MNHEY and CDR2 as SVGAGI. CDR3 length equals 15 residues. The J segment lost 0 bases and the V segment lost 6 bases, leaving 5 bases of the junction unmatched. Recruited during active infection, patients (from Seattle) were subsequently followed longitudinally.

This TCR was recovered from a woman between 55 and 75 years old with COVID-19, enrolled during active disease. This chain joins TRBV6-5 and TRBJ2-1, with 7 bases matching TRBD2. Sequences were obtained from peripheral blood. CDR3 in amino acids: CASRQRGLSYNEQFF. Here the CDR3 DNA reads TGTGCCAGCAGGCAGCGGGGCCTCTCCTACAATGAGCAGTTCTTC.